The rows below give T cell receptor beta chains drawn from one sample of a study of blood T cells in healthy people across ages. TCRdb re-called the 5' RACE reads through MiXCR, storing one row per CDR3 protein. The sample lists fewer than 2,000,000 distinct CDR3 sequences, 35% to 50% occurring once. Sequenced: blood. The receptors were sampled from a human donor in good health. CDR3s include the opening cysteine and the closing phenylalanine or tryptophan. A D gene is named only where the DNA matches it firmly. Clone size appears in some rows only: once, few, many, or a class for an expanded clone.

d_call: TRBD2; clone_size: NA; v_call: TRBV9; j_call: TRBJ2-1; cdr3_length: 15; cdr3_nt: TGTGCCAGCACGGCAAGTTCGGGAGGCTACAATGAGCAGTTCTTC; cdr3_aa: CASTASSGGYNEQFF
d_call: NA; clone_size: many; v_call: TRBV5-1; j_call: TRBJ1-4; cdr3_length: 14; cdr3_nt: TGTGCCAGCAGTTTAGAGGCAACTAATGAAAAACTGTTTTTT; cdr3_aa: CASSLEATNEKLFF
d_call: NA; clone_size: few; v_call: TRBV6-1; j_call: TRBJ1-6; cdr3_length: 16; cdr3_nt: TGTGCCAGCAGCGGCCCATCCCACTCCTATAATTCACCCCTCCACTTT; cdr3_aa: CASSGPSHSYNSPLHF
d_call: TRBD1; clone_size: few; v_call: TRBV4-2; j_call: TRBJ1-2; cdr3_length: 15; cdr3_nt: TGTGCCAGCAGCCAAGAACAGGGGAGTTCCTATGGCTACACCTTC; cdr3_aa: CASSQEQGSSYGYTF
d_call: TRBD1; clone_size: few; v_call: TRBV7-6; j_call: TRBJ2-7; cdr3_length: 16; cdr3_nt: TGTGCCAGCAGCTTAATATTCAGGGGGATAGGCTACGAGCAGTACTTC; cdr3_aa: CASSLIFRGIGYEQYF
d_call: NA; clone_size: many; v_call: TRBV7-2; j_call: TRBJ1-5; cdr3_length: 15; cdr3_nt: TGTGCCAGCAGCTTAGCGGGCAGGGACAATCAGCCCCAGCATTTT; cdr3_aa: CASSLAGRDNQPQHF
d_call: NA; clone_size: few; v_call: TRBV10-3; j_call: TRBJ2-3; cdr3_length: 13; cdr3_nt: TGTGCCTCCAAATCCGGGACCGAGGATACGCAGTATTTT; cdr3_aa: CASKSGTEDTQYF
d_call: NA; clone_size: NA; v_call: TRBV20-1; j_call: TRBJ2-7; cdr3_length: 15; cdr3_nt: TGCAGTGCTAGAGAGTCAGGAACAGTTCCCTACGAGCAGTACTTC; cdr3_aa: CSARESGTVPYEQYF
d_call: NA; clone_size: NA; v_call: TRBV6-1; j_call: TRBJ2-7; cdr3_length: 13; cdr3_nt: TGTGCCAGCAGGGAGGGAAGGGATTACGAGCAGTACTTC; cdr3_aa: CASREGRDYEQYF
d_call: TRBD1; clone_size: NA; v_call: TRBV14; j_call: TRBJ1-2; cdr3_length: 16; cdr3_nt: TGTGCCAGCAGCCAAGAAGACGACAGGGGGCTGTATGGCTACACCTTC; cdr3_aa: CASSQEDDRGLYGYTF
d_call: TRBD1; clone_size: few; v_call: TRBV29-1; j_call: TRBJ2-5; cdr3_length: 14; cdr3_nt: TGCAGCGTTGCTAGGGACAGGGTGGGAGAGACCCAGTACTTC; cdr3_aa: CSVARDRVGETQYF
d_call: NA; clone_size: few; v_call: TRBV2; j_call: TRBJ2-3; cdr3_length: 13; cdr3_nt: TGTGCCAGCAGTGACGTGACCACAGATACGCAGTATTTT; cdr3_aa: CASSDVTTDTQYF
d_call: TRBD2; clone_size: NA; v_call: TRBV20-1; j_call: TRBJ2-1; cdr3_length: 17; cdr3_nt: TGCAGTGCTAGAACAGGAGGCGGGGGGCTCTCCTACAATGAGCAGTTCTTC; cdr3_aa: CSARTGGGGLSYNEQFF
d_call: NA; clone_size: few; v_call: TRBV12-3/TRBV12-4; j_call: TRBJ1-2; cdr3_length: 12; cdr3_nt: TGTGCCAGCAGCATAGGGGGTTTTGGCTACACCTTC; cdr3_aa: CASSIGGFGYTF
d_call: TRBD1; clone_size: NA; v_call: TRBV7-9; j_call: TRBJ2-3; cdr3_length: 17; cdr3_nt: TGTGCCAGCAGCTTCCAAGCGACAGGGGTCGGCACAGATACGCAGTATTTT; cdr3_aa: CASSFQATGVGTDTQYF
d_call: TRBD2; clone_size: few; v_call: TRBV7-9; j_call: TRBJ2-1; cdr3_length: 16; cdr3_nt: TGTGCCAGCAGCTTATCGGGACTAGCGGGGGGACATGAGCAGTTCTTC; cdr3_aa: CASSLSGLAGGHEQFF
d_call: TRBD2; clone_size: few; v_call: TRBV5-5; j_call: TRBJ2-7; cdr3_length: 16; cdr3_nt: TGTGCCAGCAGCTCCCTTAGCGGGGGGGCGGGATACGAGCAGTACTTC; cdr3_aa: CASSSLSGGAGYEQYF
d_call: NA; clone_size: few; v_call: TRBV2; j_call: TRBJ2-1; cdr3_length: 13; cdr3_nt: TGTGCCAGCAGTGATGTACCCGGGGGTGAGCAGTTCTTC; cdr3_aa: CASSDVPGGEQFF
d_call: TRBD2; clone_size: many; v_call: TRBV29-1; j_call: TRBJ2-7; cdr3_length: 13; cdr3_nt: TGCAGCGTTTGGCTAGCGGGAAAGTACGAGCAGTACTTC; cdr3_aa: CSVWLAGKYEQYF
d_call: NA; clone_size: once; v_call: TRBV20-1; j_call: TRBJ1-2; cdr3_length: 14; cdr3_nt: TGCAGTGCTAGTGGTCAGGGCGAATCCTATGGCTACACCTTC; cdr3_aa: CSASGQGESYGYTF
d_call: NA; clone_size: NA; v_call: TRBV2; j_call: TRBJ2-1; cdr3_length: 14; cdr3_nt: TGTGCCAGCAGCAAGGGTTTAGAGTACAATGAGCGGTTCTTC; cdr3_aa: CASSKGLEYNERFF
d_call: NA; clone_size: few; v_call: TRBV4-2; j_call: TRBJ2-1; cdr3_length: 15; cdr3_nt: TGTGCCAGCAGCCAAGATGAGGGTCCCTACAATGAGCAGTTCTTC; cdr3_aa: CASSQDEGPYNEQFF
d_call: TRBD1; clone_size: NA; v_call: TRBV6-2/TRBV6-3; j_call: TRBJ1-2; cdr3_length: 14; cdr3_nt: TGTGCCAGCAACCAACAGGGGATCGAGCGTGGCTACACCTTC; cdr3_aa: CASNQQGIERGYTF
d_call: NA; clone_size: few; v_call: TRBV4-3; j_call: TRBJ2-4; cdr3_length: 15; cdr3_nt: TGCGCCAGCAGCCAAGTATACAGTTTGCAAGGGGAGCAGTACTTC; cdr3_aa: CASSQVYSLQGEQYF
d_call: NA; clone_size: NA; v_call: TRBV11-2; j_call: TRBJ1-2; cdr3_length: 14; cdr3_nt: TGTGCCAGCAACTTAGGCGGGACCCCCTATGGCTACACCTTC; cdr3_aa: CASNLGGTPYGYTF
d_call: NA; clone_size: NA; v_call: TRBV11-1; j_call: TRBJ2-7; cdr3_length: 18; cdr3_nt: TGTGCCAGCAGCCCTATAAAACAGGAACTGAGGTGCACCTACGAGCAGTACTTC; cdr3_aa: CASSPIKQELRCTYEQYF
d_call: NA; clone_size: NA; v_call: TRBV5-5; j_call: TRBJ2-3; cdr3_length: 15; cdr3_nt: TGTGCCAGCAGCTCCGGAGCGAGGTCCACAGATACGCAGTATTTT; cdr3_aa: CASSSGARSTDTQYF
d_call: TRBD1; clone_size: few; v_call: TRBV4-3; j_call: TRBJ1-4; cdr3_length: 15; cdr3_nt: TGCGCCAGCAGCCGTAGACAGGGTATGGGTGAAAAACTGTTTTTT; cdr3_aa: CASSRRQGMGEKLFF
d_call: NA; clone_size: NA; v_call: TRBV29-1; j_call: TRBJ2-3; cdr3_length: 10; cdr3_nt: TGCAGCGTTAAAACCCAGGTTCAGTATTTT; cdr3_aa: CSVKTQVQYF
d_call: NA; clone_size: few; v_call: TRBV10-3; j_call: TRBJ2-5; cdr3_length: 12; cdr3_nt: TGTGCCATCAGTGAGCTGCAAGAGACCCAGTACTTC; cdr3_aa: CAISELQETQYF
d_call: NA; clone_size: NA; v_call: TRBV4-2; j_call: TRBJ2-3; cdr3_length: 14; cdr3_nt: TGTGCCAGCAGCCATACCGACGGTGCAGATACGCAGTATTTT; cdr3_aa: CASSHTDGADTQYF
d_call: NA; clone_size: NA; v_call: TRBV29-1; j_call: TRBJ2-3; cdr3_length: 12; cdr3_nt: TGCAGCGTTGAACGTATAGCAGATACGCAGTATTTT; cdr3_aa: CSVERIADTQYF
d_call: TRBD2; clone_size: NA; v_call: TRBV11-2; j_call: TRBJ2-7; cdr3_length: 16; cdr3_nt: TGTGCCAGCAGCTTCAATACCGGGACTATGTCATGCGAGCAGTACTTC; cdr3_aa: CASSFNTGTMSCEQYF
d_call: TRBD2; clone_size: NA; v_call: TRBV14; j_call: TRBJ2-7; cdr3_length: 16; cdr3_nt: TGTGCCAGCAGCCAGGAGCGGGGGCTCCACACCTACGAGCAGTACTTC; cdr3_aa: CASSQERGLHTYEQYF
d_call: TRBD1; clone_size: NA; v_call: TRBV4-1; j_call: TRBJ1-1; cdr3_length: 15; cdr3_nt: TGCGCCAGCATGAAGGGACAGGGGTTTGTAGCTGAAGCTTTCTTT; cdr3_aa: CASMKGQGFVAEAFF
d_call: NA; clone_size: NA; v_call: TRBV5-1; j_call: TRBJ2-1; cdr3_length: 15; cdr3_nt: TGCGCCAGCAGCTTGACGGGGCAGGAGAGTTTGGAGCAGTTCTTC; cdr3_aa: CASSLTGQESLEQFF
d_call: NA; clone_size: few; v_call: TRBV28; j_call: TRBJ2-3; cdr3_length: 18; cdr3_nt: TGTGCCAGCAGTTTACCCTTTTTAAGGCATCCTAGCACAGATACGCAGTATTTT; cdr3_aa: CASSLPFLRHPSTDTQYF
d_call: NA; clone_size: few; v_call: TRBV18; j_call: TRBJ2-7; cdr3_length: 13; cdr3_nt: TGTGCCAGCTCACTTCCAAATTTCTACGAGCAGTACTTC; cdr3_aa: CASSLPNFYEQYF
d_call: NA; clone_size: NA; v_call: TRBV2; j_call: TRBJ1-2; cdr3_length: 14; cdr3_nt: TGTGCCAGCAGTGTCGGGGGGATGGTCTATGGCTACACCTTC; cdr3_aa: CASSVGGMVYGYTF
d_call: NA; clone_size: NA; v_call: TRBV20-1; j_call: TRBJ2-5; cdr3_length: 15; cdr3_nt: TGCAGTGCTAGAATCTGGGGCAGGTTAGAAGAGACCCGGTACTTC; cdr3_aa: CSARIWGRLEETRYF
d_call: NA; clone_size: NA; v_call: TRBV20-1; j_call: TRBJ2-5; cdr3_length: 14; cdr3_nt: TGCAGTGCTAGAGCTCCCGGGGGCCAAGAGACCCAGTACTTC; cdr3_aa: CSARAPGGQETQYF
d_call: NA; clone_size: once; v_call: TRBV12-3/TRBV12-4; j_call: TRBJ1-2; cdr3_length: 17; cdr3_nt: TGTGCCAGCAGTTTAGATCCACAGCCCGGGGGGGGATATGGCTACACCTTC; cdr3_aa: CASSLDPQPGGGYGYTF
d_call: NA; clone_size: NA; v_call: TRBV11-2; j_call: TRBJ2-3; cdr3_length: 13; cdr3_nt: TGTGCCAGCAGTTCAGGTTTAGTAAATACGCAGTATTTT; cdr3_aa: CASSSGLVNTQYF
d_call: NA; clone_size: NA; v_call: TRBV15; j_call: TRBJ2-4; cdr3_length: 14; cdr3_nt: NA; cdr3_aa: CATSSTSLSHEQYF
d_call: NA; clone_size: NA; v_call: TRBV5-1; j_call: TRBJ2-7; cdr3_length: 16; cdr3_nt: TGCGCCAGCAGTGGGCTCGGGAGGACAGACTCCTACGAGCAGTACTTC; cdr3_aa: CASSGLGRTDSYEQYF
d_call: NA; clone_size: few; v_call: TRBV28; j_call: TRBJ2-1; cdr3_length: 17; cdr3_nt: TGTGCCAGCAGTCCCAACAGGGTTGGTTCATCGTACAATGAGCAGTTCTTC; cdr3_aa: CASSPNRVGSSYNEQFF
d_call: NA; clone_size: NA; v_call: TRBV7-9; j_call: TRBJ2-3; cdr3_length: 15; cdr3_nt: TGTGCCAGCAGCCCTACGGCCAGGGTGGAGGATACGCAGTATTTT; cdr3_aa: CASSPTARVEDTQYF
d_call: NA; clone_size: few; v_call: TRBV20-1; j_call: TRBJ2-1; cdr3_length: 14; cdr3_nt: TGCAGTGCTAGAGGGGCTACTGATTACAATGAGCAGTTCTTC; cdr3_aa: CSARGATDYNEQFF
d_call: NA; clone_size: once; v_call: TRBV6-4; j_call: TRBJ2-5; cdr3_length: 13; cdr3_nt: TGTGCCAGCAGTGACCAGTCCCAAGAGACCCAGTACTTC; cdr3_aa: CASSDQSQETQYF
d_call: NA; clone_size: once; v_call: TRBV2; j_call: TRBJ2-1; cdr3_length: 11; cdr3_nt: TGTGCCCGCAAAGACTACAATGAGCAGTTCTTC; cdr3_aa: CARKDYNEQFF
d_call: TRBD1; clone_size: NA; v_call: TRBV7-9; j_call: TRBJ1-2; cdr3_length: 18; cdr3_nt: TGTGCCAGCAACTTAGCGCTAAGGAAGGGGGCCTCTAACTATGGCTACACCTTC; cdr3_aa: CASNLALRKGASNYGYTF
d_call: NA; clone_size: NA; v_call: TRBV6-2/TRBV6-3; j_call: TRBJ2-7; cdr3_length: 13; cdr3_nt: TGTGCCATCTCGGACACCAGCTCCTACGAGCAGTACTTC; cdr3_aa: CAISDTSSYEQYF
d_call: NA; clone_size: few; v_call: TRBV2; j_call: TRBJ2-3; cdr3_length: 15; cdr3_nt: TGTGCCAGCAGTGAAAGGCTCGATTCCACAGATACGCAGTATTTT; cdr3_aa: CASSERLDSTDTQYF
d_call: NA; clone_size: few; v_call: TRBV13; j_call: TRBJ1-2; cdr3_length: 14; cdr3_nt: TGTGCCAGCCGCTTAGGCAGCACTAACTATGGCTACACCTTC; cdr3_aa: CASRLGSTNYGYTF
d_call: NA; clone_size: once; v_call: TRBV20-1; j_call: TRBJ2-7; cdr3_length: 15; cdr3_nt: TGCAGTGCTAGAGATCCCCGGGGGAGATCCTACGAGCAGTACTTC; cdr3_aa: CSARDPRGRSYEQYF
d_call: TRBD2; clone_size: NA; v_call: TRBV12-3/TRBV12-4; j_call: TRBJ2-3; cdr3_length: 15; cdr3_nt: TGTGCCAGCAGTCCCCCGGGACTAGCGACAGATACGCGGTATTTT; cdr3_aa: CASSPPGLATDTRYF